A selection of T cell receptor beta chains follows, all from one sample in a study of blood T cell repertoires in COVID-19. Repertoires were generated with immunoSEQ multiplex PCR, while TCRdb's copy carries only in-frame clones and drops some. The sample holds about 370,000 clones, more than 70% seen once. Sequenced sample: peripheral blood. These receptor sequences come from a woman aged 25 to 39 with COVID-19, enrolled during active disease. Each CDR3 is given with its conserved first and last residue. The order of the fields is D gene, clone size, J gene, V gene, CDR3 DNA, CDR3 protein. The D gene is left open where the match is weak. Size tells how often a clone was seen (once, few, many) or the class of an expanded clone, and some rows leave it out.

>-|-|TRBJ1-4|TRBV11-2
TGTGCCAGCAGCTTAGAAAACTCAAGCGATGAAAAACTGTTTTTT
CASSLENSSDEKLFF
>-|-|TRBJ1-2|TRBV6-5
TGTGCCACCAAAACTTTTCTGAGAGCTAACTATGGCTACACCTTC
CATKTFLRANYGYTF
>TRBD2|-|TRBJ2-3|TRBV30
TGTGCCTGGAGTCAACTAGCGGGAGTCGCAGATACGCAGTATTTT
CAWSQLAGVADTQYF
>-|-|TRBJ2-5|TRBV3-1/TRBV3-2
TGTGCCAGCAGCCAAGATGCAGGGGAGGGCAGGACCCAGTACTTC
CASSQDAGEGRTQYF
>-|-|TRBJ2-5|TRBV9
TGTGCCAGCAGCGCGACTAGTCAAGAGACCCAGTACTTC
CASSATSQETQYF
>TRBD1|-|TRBJ1-1|TRBV10-3
TGTGCCATCAGTGAGGGACAGGGGTCCACTGAAGCTTTCTTT
CAISEGQGSTEAFF
>-|-|TRBJ1-2|TRBV11-2
TGTGCCAGCAGCTTAGGGGGCAGGGCTGATGGCTACACCTTC
CASSLGGRADGYTF
>-|-|TRBJ1-2|TRBV27
TGTGCCAGCAGTCCGCTACAGGGCCTAGACTATGGCTACACCTTC
CASSPLQGLDYGYTF
>-|-|TRBJ2-7|TRBV7-2
TGTGCCAGCAGCTTGGGAGCGGGCCCAGCCTACGAGCAGTACTTC
CASSLGAGPAYEQYF
>TRBD2|-|TRBJ2-5|TRBV10-3
TGTGCCATCAGTGAACGGGCCGGCCTGGGGACTAGCGGGGGGGTCCAAGAGACCCAGTACTTC
CAISERAGLGTSGGVQETQYF
>-|-|TRBJ2-7|TRBV9
TGTGCCAGCAGCAGCCGAGGGCCCTTGGACAGCGACCCGACCTACGAGCAGTACTTC
CASSSRGPLDSDPTYEQYF
>-|-|TRBJ1-1|TRBV11-2
TGTGCCAGCAGCCCCTCTTGGACTAGGCCCGAAGCTTTCTTT
CASSPSWTRPEAFF
>-|-|TRBJ2-1|TRBV7-2
TGTGCCAGCAGCTTAGGAGGTGGTCGGCTTGAGCAGTTCTTC
CASSLGGGRLEQFF
>TRBD1|-|TRBJ1-2|TRBV7-2
TGTGCCAGCAGCCCATCTGGGACAGGGGGATATGGCTACACCTTC
CASSPSGTGGYGYTF
>-|-|TRBJ1-6|TRBV25-1
TGTGCCAGTCAAACCGGGGGGTGGGATAATTCACCCCTCCACTTT
CASQTGGWDNSPLHF
>TRBD2|-|TRBJ2-1|TRBV28
TGTGCCGGACAGACTAGCGGGGGTGTGAATGAGCAGTTCTTC
CAGQTSGGVNEQFF
>-|-|TRBJ2-2|TRBV4-3
TGCGCCAGCAGCCAAGATGGCACACAGTTCACCGGGGAGCTGTTTTTT
CASSQDGTQFTGELFF
>TRBD1|-|TRBJ1-2|TRBV3-1/TRBV3-2
TGTGCCAGCAGCCTCCCGGGACAGGGACCTGCTATGGGCTACACCTTC
CASSLPGQGPAMGYTF
>TRBD2|-|TRBJ2-2|TRBV7-6
TGTGCCAGCAGCATTAAGCGGGGGGAACCCTACACCGGGGAGCTGTTTTTT
CASSIKRGEPYTGELFF
>TRBD2|-|TRBJ2-7|TRBV24-1
TGTGCCACCAGTGAGGGGGGAGGGATATACGAGCAGTACTTC
CATSEGGGIYEQYF
>-|-|TRBJ2-3|TRBV10-3
TGTGCCATCGCCCTTCCCGGGGGCACAGATACGCAGTATTTT
CAIALPGGTDTQYF
>-|-|TRBJ2-5|TRBV7-6
TGTGCCAGCAGCTTATTAGGGCAGGGGTTGTCGGAGACCCAGTACTTC
CASSLLGQGLSETQYF
>-|-|TRBJ1-3|TRBV13
TGTGCCAGCAGCTTAGAGGGGAGGTCCGGAAACACCATATATTTT
CASSLEGRSGNTIYF
>-|-|TRBJ2-2|TRBV25-1
TGTGCCAGCAGTGGGCGCCAGGGTATAACCGGGGAGCTGTTTTTT
CASSGRQGITGELFF
>-|once|TRBJ2-5|TRBV4-1
TGCGCCAGCAGCCAAGAAACAGGCCTCAGCCCCCTGTGGAACTTC
CASSQETGLSPLWNF